These 2 T cell receptor beta chains were sequenced from one sample in a study of blood T cell repertoires in COVID-19. TCRdb's table, derived via immunoSEQ multiplex PCR, lists solely in-frame clones and lacks some. This sample yields some 150,000 clones, of which 75% to 90% are seen a single time; 0.5% to 0.65% belongs to the top ten. Specimen: peripheral blood. Receptor source: a man between 60 and 75 years old with acute or convalescent COVID-19.

Note on this clone: A read error may account for a junction end that differs from germline. The chain has TRBV5-6 and TRBJ2-4; D is perhaps TRBD2 (6 bases). The CDR3 is 13 residues long. Germline V lookup: CDR1 SGHDT, CDR2 YYEEEE. The CDR3: CASSLARGPKVIF. The DNA for the CDR3 is TGTGCCAGCAGCTTGGCGCGGGGTCCGAAAGTGATCTTC. The entire variable domain, with the rest obtained from reference TRBV5-6 and TRBJ2-4, is as follows: DAGVTQSPTHLIKTRGQQVTLRCSPKSGHDTVSWYQQALGQGPQFIFQYYEEEERQRGNFPDRFSGHQFPNYSSELNVNALLLGDSALYLCASSLARGPKVIFGAGTRLSVL.

The rearrangement uses TRBV30 and TRBJ1-1; 8 bases align to TRBD1. From germline, CDR1 is GTSNPN and CDR2 SVGIG (reference sequence). The CDR3 length is 14 residues. The V and J ends lost 4 bases and 4 bases, in that order; junction bases with no gene match: 8. The CDR3 spells CAWNRGQGGTEAFF. CDR3 DNA sequence: TGTGCCTGGAACCGAGGACAGGGAGGCACTGAAGCTTTCTTT.